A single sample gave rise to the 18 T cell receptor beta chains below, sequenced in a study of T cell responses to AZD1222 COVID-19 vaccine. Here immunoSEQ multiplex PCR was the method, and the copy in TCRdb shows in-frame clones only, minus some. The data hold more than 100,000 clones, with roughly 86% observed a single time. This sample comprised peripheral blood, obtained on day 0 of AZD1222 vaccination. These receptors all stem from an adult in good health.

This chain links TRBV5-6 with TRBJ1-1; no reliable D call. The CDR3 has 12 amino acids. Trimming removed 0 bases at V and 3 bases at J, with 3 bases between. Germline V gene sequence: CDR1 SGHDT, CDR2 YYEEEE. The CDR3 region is CASSLGDTEAFF. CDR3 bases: TGTGCCAGCAGCTTGGGGGACACTGAAGCTTTCTTT.

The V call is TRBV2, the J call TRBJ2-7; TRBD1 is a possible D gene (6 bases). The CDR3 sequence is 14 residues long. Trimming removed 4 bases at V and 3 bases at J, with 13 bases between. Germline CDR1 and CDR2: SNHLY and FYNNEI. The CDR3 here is CASSAVDRNYEQYF. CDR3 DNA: TGTGCCAGCAGTGCGGTCGACAGGAACTACGAGCAGTACTTC.

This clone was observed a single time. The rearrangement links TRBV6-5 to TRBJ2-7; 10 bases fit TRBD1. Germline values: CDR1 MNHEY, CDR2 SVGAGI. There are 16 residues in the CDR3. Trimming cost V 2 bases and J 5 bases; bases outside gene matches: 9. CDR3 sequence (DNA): TGTGCCAGCAGTTACCCCCAAAGACAGGGGGCCCACGAGCAGTACTTC. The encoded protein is CASSYPQRQGAHEQYF.

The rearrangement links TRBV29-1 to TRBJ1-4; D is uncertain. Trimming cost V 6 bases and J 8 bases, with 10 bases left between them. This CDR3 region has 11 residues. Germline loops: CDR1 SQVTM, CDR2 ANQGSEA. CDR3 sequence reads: CSVGFKEKLFF. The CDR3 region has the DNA TGCAGCGTGGGGTTCAAGGAAAAACTGTTTTTT.

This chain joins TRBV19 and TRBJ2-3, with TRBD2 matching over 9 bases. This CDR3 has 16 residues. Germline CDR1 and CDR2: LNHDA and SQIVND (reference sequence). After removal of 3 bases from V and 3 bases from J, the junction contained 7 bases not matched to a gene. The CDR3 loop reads CASSMLAGRGTDTQYF. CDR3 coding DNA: TGTGCCAGTAGTATGCTAGCGGGGAGAGGGACAGATACGCAGTATTTT.

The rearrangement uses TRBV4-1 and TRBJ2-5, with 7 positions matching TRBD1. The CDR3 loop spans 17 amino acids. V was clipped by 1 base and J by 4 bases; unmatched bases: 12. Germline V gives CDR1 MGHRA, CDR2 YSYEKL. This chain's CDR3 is CASSQVLNPTGRETQYF. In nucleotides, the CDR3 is TGCGCCAGCAGCCAAGTCCTCAACCCGACAGGGCGAGAGACCCAGTACTTC.

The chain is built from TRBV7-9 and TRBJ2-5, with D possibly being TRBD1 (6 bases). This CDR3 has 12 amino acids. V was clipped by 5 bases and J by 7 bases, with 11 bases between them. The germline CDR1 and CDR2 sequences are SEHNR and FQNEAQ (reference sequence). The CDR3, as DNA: TGTGCCAGCAGCACCCCGACAGGGACCCAGTACTTC. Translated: CASSTPTGTQYF.

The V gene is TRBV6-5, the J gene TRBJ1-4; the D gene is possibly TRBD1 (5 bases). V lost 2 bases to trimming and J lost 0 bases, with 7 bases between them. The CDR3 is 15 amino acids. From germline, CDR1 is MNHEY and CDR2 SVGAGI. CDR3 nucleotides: TGTGCCAGCAGTTACGACAGATCAACTAATGAAAAACTGTTTTTT. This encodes CASSYDRSTNEKLFF.

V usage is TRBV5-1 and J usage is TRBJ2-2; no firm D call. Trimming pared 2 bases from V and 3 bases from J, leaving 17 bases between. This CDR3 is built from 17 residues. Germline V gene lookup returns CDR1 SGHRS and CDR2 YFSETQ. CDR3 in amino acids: CASSFPGGGTDTGELFF. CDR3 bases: TGCGCCAGCAGCTTCCCCGGTGGCGGAACTGACACCGGGGAGCTGTTTTTT.

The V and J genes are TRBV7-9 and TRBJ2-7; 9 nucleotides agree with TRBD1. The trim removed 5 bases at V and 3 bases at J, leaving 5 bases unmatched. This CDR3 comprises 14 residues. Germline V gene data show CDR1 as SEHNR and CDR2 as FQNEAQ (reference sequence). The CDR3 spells CASSKDRGSYEQYF. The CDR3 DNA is TGTGCCAGCAGCAAAGACAGGGGGAGCTACGAGCAGTACTTC. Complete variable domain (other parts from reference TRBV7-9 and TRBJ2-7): DTGVSQNPRHKITKRGQNVTFRCDPISEHNRLYWYRQTLGQGPEFLTYFQNEAQLEKSRLLSDRFSAERPKGSFSTLEIQRTEQGDSAMYLCASSKDRGSYEQYFGPGTRLTVT.

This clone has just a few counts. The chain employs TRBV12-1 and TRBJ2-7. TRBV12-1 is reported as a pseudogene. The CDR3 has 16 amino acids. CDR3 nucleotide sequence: TGTGCCAGCAGCTTTGGACCATGGACCGCGAACTACGAGCAGTACTTC. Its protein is CASSFGPWTANYEQYF.

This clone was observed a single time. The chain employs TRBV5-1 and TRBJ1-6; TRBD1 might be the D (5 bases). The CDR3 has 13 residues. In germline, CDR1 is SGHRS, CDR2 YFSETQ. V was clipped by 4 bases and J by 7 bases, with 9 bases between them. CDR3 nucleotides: TGCGCCAGCAGCATGACAGAGAATTCACCCCTCCACTTT. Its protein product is CASSMTENSPLHF. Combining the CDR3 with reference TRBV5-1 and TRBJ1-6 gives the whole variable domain KAGVTQTPRYLIKTRGQQVTLSCSPISGHRSVSWYQQTPGQGLQFLFEYFSETQRNKGNFPGRFSGRQFSNSRSEMNVSTLELGDSALYLCASSMTENSPLHFGNGTRLTVT.

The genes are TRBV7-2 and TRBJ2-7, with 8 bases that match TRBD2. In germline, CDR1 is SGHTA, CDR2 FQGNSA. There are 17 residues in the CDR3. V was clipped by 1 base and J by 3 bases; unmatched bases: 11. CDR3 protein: CASSLGSGGSTHYEQYF. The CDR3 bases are TGTGCCAGCAGCTTAGGGAGCGGGGGCTCAACCCACTACGAGCAGTACTTC.

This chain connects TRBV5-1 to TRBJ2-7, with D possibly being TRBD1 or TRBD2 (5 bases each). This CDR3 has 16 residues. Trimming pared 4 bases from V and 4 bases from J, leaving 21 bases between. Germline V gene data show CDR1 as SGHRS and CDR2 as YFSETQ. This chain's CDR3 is CASSQTPGTARYEQYF. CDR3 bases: TGCGCCAGCAGCCAAACCCCCGGGACGGCTCGGTACGAGCAGTACTTC.

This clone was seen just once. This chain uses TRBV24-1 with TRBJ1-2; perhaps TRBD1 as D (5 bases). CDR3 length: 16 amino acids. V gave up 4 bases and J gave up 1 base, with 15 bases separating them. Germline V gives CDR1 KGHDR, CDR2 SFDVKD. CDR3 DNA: TGTGCCACCAGTGACCACCGGGGGACCCATAACTATGGCTACACCTTC. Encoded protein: CATSDHRGTHNYGYTF.

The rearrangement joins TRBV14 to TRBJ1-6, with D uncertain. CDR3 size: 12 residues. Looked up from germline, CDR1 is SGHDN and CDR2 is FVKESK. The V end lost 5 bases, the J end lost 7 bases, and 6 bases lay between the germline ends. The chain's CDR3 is CASSLTNSPLHF. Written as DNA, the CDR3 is TGTGCCAGCAGCTTAACCAATTCACCCCTCCACTTT.

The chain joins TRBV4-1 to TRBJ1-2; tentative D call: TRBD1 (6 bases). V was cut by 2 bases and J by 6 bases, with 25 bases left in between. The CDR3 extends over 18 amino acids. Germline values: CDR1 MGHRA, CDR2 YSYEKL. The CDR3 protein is CASSQPQIRGGAFHGYTF. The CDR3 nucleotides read TGCGCCAGCAGCCAACCGCAAATCCGGGGGGGCGCGTTCCATGGCTACACCTTC.

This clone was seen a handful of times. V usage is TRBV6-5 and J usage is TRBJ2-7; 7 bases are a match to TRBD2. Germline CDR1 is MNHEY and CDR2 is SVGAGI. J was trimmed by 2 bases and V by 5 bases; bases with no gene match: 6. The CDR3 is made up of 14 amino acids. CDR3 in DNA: TGTGCCAGCAGTCGGGGGGTAACAACCTACGAGCAGTACTTC. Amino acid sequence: CASSRGVTTYEQYF.